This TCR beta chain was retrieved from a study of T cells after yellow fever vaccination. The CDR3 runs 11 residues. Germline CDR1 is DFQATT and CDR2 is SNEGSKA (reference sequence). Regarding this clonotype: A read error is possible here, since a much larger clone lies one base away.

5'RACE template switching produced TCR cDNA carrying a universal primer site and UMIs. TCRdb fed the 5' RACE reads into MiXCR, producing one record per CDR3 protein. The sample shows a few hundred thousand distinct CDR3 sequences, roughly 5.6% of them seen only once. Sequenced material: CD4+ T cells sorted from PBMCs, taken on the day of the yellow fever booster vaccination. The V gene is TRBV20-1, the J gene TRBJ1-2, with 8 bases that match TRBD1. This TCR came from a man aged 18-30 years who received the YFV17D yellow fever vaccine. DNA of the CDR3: TGCAGTGCCGGACAGGGTAGGGGCTTCACCTTC. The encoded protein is CSAGQGRGFTF.